Below, 2 T cell receptor beta chains from the same sample are listed, as sequenced in a study of identical twins. MiXCR, applied by TCRdb to the 5' RACE reads, yields one record per CDR3 protein. The sample yields 410,000 or so distinct CDR3 sequences, around 20% seen once. The specimen sequenced was naive T cells sorted from blood. These receptors were collected from a man aged 50 to 60 in good health.

The V and J genes are TRBV19 and TRBJ2-5; D remains unclear. Trimming removed 3 bases from V and 3 bases from J, with 17 bases in between. Germline V lookup: CDR1 LNHDA, CDR2 SQIVND (reference sequence). The CDR3 runs to 16 residues. The CDR3 sequence is CASSMRALGTKETQYF. For the CDR3, the DNA is TGTGCCAGTAGTATGAGAGCGCTAGGAACCAAAGAGACCCAGTACTTC.

This chain connects TRBV7-2 to TRBJ2-7; 9 bases are a match to TRBD2. Looked up from germline, CDR1 is SGHTA and CDR2 is FQGNSA. The CDR3 contains 13 residues. The junction had 5 bases not matched to a gene; V was cut back by 5 bases and J by 6 bases. In nucleotides, the CDR3 is TGTGCCAGCAGCAGTTCTAGCGGGACCGAGCAGTACTTC. Translation gives CASSSSSGTEQYF.